This T cell receptor (beta chain) originates from a study of T cell changes during pregnancy in multiple sclerosis. Here immunoSEQ multiplex PCR was the method, and the copy in TCRdb shows in-frame clones only, minus some. The data show approximately 100,000 clones, with 94% seen just once and approximately 2.2% held by the top ten. CDR1 is SGDLS and CDR2 is YYNGEE in the germline V gene. Trimming removed 6 bases from V and 5 bases from J, with 21 bases in between. This CDR3 region has 16 residues. Sequenced here: peripheral blood, sampled in the third trimester of pregnancy. The origin of this receptor is a female donor with multiple sclerosis, enrolled in a pregnancy study. The chain joins TRBV9 to TRBJ2-1, with a weak D call TRBD2 (6 bases). The CDR3 reads CASNLDSSERNNEQFF. The CDR3 nucleotides are TGTGCCAGCAACCTAGATTCTAGCGAGAGGAACAATGAGCAGTTCTTC.